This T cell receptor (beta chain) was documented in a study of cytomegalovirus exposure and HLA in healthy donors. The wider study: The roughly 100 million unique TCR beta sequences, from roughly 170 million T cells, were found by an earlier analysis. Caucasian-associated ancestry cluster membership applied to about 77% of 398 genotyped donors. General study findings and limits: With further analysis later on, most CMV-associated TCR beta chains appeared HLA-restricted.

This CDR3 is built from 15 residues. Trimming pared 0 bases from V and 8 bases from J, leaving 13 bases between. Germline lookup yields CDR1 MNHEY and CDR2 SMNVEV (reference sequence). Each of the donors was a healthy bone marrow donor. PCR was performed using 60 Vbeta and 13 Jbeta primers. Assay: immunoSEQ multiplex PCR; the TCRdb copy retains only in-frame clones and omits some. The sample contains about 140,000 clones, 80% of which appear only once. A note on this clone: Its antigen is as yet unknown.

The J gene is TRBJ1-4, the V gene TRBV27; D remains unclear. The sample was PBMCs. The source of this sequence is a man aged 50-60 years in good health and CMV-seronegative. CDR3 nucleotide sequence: TGTGCCAGCAGTTTATCGTGGCAGACGGGGGAAAAACTGTTTTTT. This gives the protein CASSLSWQTGEKLFF.